These 10 T cell receptor beta chains originate from one sample sequenced in a study of Ad26.COV2.S vaccination and SARS-CoV-2 variants. The protocol was immunoSEQ multiplex PCR, while the TCRdb copy is restricted to in-frame clones and leaves out a portion. The sample lists fewer than 400,000 clones; roughly 80% were seen once. Treatment denoted: 19 received Ad26.COV2.S at low or high dose, single or two shots; about five received placebo; per-sample allocation not given. Sampling was done on day 63 after the first vaccine or placebo injection. The source was peripheral blood, collected in a trial of Ad26.COV2.S vaccine versus placebo. The receptor set was obtained from a person aged 18-60 years who received the Ad26.COV2.S COVID-19 vaccine or a placebo.

V gene TRBV5-4 combines with J gene TRBJ1-1; TRBD1 might be the D (6 bases). The V end lost 3 bases, the J end lost 6 bases, and 15 bases lay between the germline ends. CDR1 SGHNT and CDR2 YYREEE come from the germline V gene (reference sequence). The CDR3 extends over 14 amino acids. CDR3 bases: TGTGCCAGCAGCTCGGGAAGGGGGAGGGCTGAAGCTTTCTTT. Residues: CASSSGRGRAEAFF.

This rearrangement joins TRBV19 to TRBJ2-7; TRBD2 agrees at 10 bases. V lost 1 base to trimming and J lost 4 bases; unmatched junction nucleotides: 7. Germline CDR1 is LNHDA and CDR2 is SQIVND (reference sequence). The CDR3 spans 16 residues. CDR3 sequence (DNA): TGTGCCAGTAGTATAGGAGAACTAGCGGGACTGTACGAGCAGTACTTC. Translating it yields CASSIGELAGLYEQYF.

The table lists this clone with a count of one. The chain employs TRBV7-2 and TRBJ2-3; D remains unclear. V was cut by 1 base and J by 12 bases, with 17 bases left in between. CDR1 SGHTA and CDR2 FQGNSA come from the germline V gene. This CDR3 is built from 14 residues. The CDR3 sequence: CASSLDGTAPIQYF. Written as DNA, the CDR3 is TGTGCCAGCAGCTTAGACGGTACCGCCCCTATCCAGTATTTT.

The chain uses TRBV14 and TRBJ2-6; D is undetermined. The V and J ends lost 8 bases and 1 base respectively, with 3 bases between them. Germline values: CDR1 SGHDN, CDR2 FVKESK. This CDR3 spans 12 amino acids. CDR3 sequence reads: CASGSGANVLTF. In nucleotides, the CDR3 is TGTGCCAGCGGGTCTGGGGCCAACGTCCTGACTTTC. Filled out from reference TRBV14 and TRBJ2-6, the complete variable domain reads EAGVTQFPSHSVIEKGQTVTLRCDPISGHDNLYWYRRVMGKEIKFLLHFVKESKQDESGMPNNRFLAERTGGTYSTLKVQPAELEDSGVYFCASGSGANVLTFGAGSRLTVL.

As DNA, the CDR3 is TGTGCCAGCAGTGAAACGGGACACCTCAGCACAGATACGCAGTATTTT. Its translation is CASSETGHLSTDTQYF. The rearrangement links TRBV6-1 to TRBJ2-3; D perhaps matches TRBD1 (6 bases). Germline loops: CDR1 MNHNS, CDR2 SASEGT. This CDR3 contains 16 residues. V lost 2 bases, J lost 0 bases, and 12 bases lay in between.

This chain uses TRBV5-5 with TRBJ1-1, with D unclear. V shed 1 base and J shed 0 bases, with 7 bases lying between them. There are 14 residues in the CDR3. The germline V gene encodes CDR1 SGHKS and CDR2 YYEKEE (reference sequence). In DNA, the CDR3 is TGTGCCAGCAGCTTGTTAACTATGAACACTGAAGCTTTCTTT. Amino acid sequence: CASSLLTMNTEAFF.

The J gene is TRBJ2-1, the V gene TRBV28, with D maybe TRBD1 (5 bases). Deletions cut 5 bases from V and 4 bases from J, with 12 bases between. Germline V gene sequence: CDR1 MDHEN, CDR2 SYDVKM. The length of the CDR3 is 14 residues. The CDR3 is CASSPLGAYNEQFF. For the CDR3, the DNA is TGTGCCAGCAGTCCACTTGGGGCGTACAATGAGCAGTTCTTC.

The rearrangement joins TRBV2 to TRBJ1-5; D remains ambiguous. Germline CDR1 reads SNHLY; CDR2 reads FYNNEI. V lost 6 bases, J lost 3 bases, and 9 bases lay in between. The CDR3 covers 13 residues. The CDR3 protein is CASRTGPNQPQHF. In DNA, the CDR3 is TGTGCCAGCAGGACCGGGCCCAATCAGCCCCAGCATTTT.

The chain links TRBV6-5 to TRBJ2-7, with D possibly being TRBD1 or TRBD2 (5 bases each). CDR1 is MNHEY and CDR2 is SVGAGI in the germline V gene. The CDR3 loop spans 12 amino acids. V lost 6 bases and J lost 4, with 10 bases in between. In DNA, the CDR3 is TGTGCCAGCAGAAAGGGGACGTACGAGCAGTACTTC. This translates into CASRKGTYEQYF.

The J gene is TRBJ2-3, the V gene TRBV27; D possibly corresponds to TRBD1 (5 bases). Germline V gene lookup returns CDR1 MNHEY and CDR2 SMNVEV (reference sequence). Trimming left V 2 bases short and J 4 bases short, with 10 bases between. The CDR3 is made up of 14 amino acids. The CDR3 loop is CASSLEGAPDTQYF. In DNA, the CDR3 is TGTGCCAGCAGTTTAGAAGGGGCCCCAGATACGCAGTATTTT.